This record covers a single T cell receptor beta chain. Germline values: CDR1 MGHRA, CDR2 YSYEKL. V was cut by 2 bases and J by 7 bases, with 14 bases left in between. The CDR3 has 15 residues. This sample was included in a study of T cell responses to AZD1222 COVID-19 vaccine. Here immunoSEQ multiplex PCR was the method, and the copy in TCRdb shows in-frame clones only, minus some. The repertoire holds 110,000 to 150,000 clones, with around 90% as singletons. The gene calls are TRBV4-1 and TRBJ2-2, with D perhaps TRBD2 (5 bases). The TCR originated in an adult in good health. Material: peripheral blood, obtained on day 0 of AZD1222 vaccination. The CDR3 here is CASSQYGDGSGELFF. The CDR3 bases are TGCGCCAGCAGCCAATATGGGGATGGGAGCGGGGAGCTGTTTTTT.